The 5 T cell receptor beta chains listed next were all sequenced from one sample in a study of blood T cell repertoires in COVID-19. Sequenced by immunoSEQ multiplex PCR; TCRdb stores in-frame clones only, minus some. Counted here are roughly 250,000 clones, about 82% occurring once; the ten biggest clones make up more than 2%. Specimen: PBMCs or T cells enriched from blood (not recorded which). Receptors were obtained from a woman aged 45 to 65 who had recovered from COVID-19.

Notes on this clone: This specimen includes other DNA sequences encoding the same CDR3. The genes are TRBV7-2 and TRBJ1-4; 9 bases map to TRBD1. The CDR3 covers 15 residues. Germline V gene data show CDR1 as SGHTA and CDR2 as FQGNSA. V lost 1 base to trimming and J lost 7 bases; unmatched junction nucleotides: 4. The CDR3 nucleotides are TGTGCCAGCAGCTTAGGGGGACAGGGTGGTGAAAAACTGTTTTTT. This codes for CASSLGGQGGEKLFF.

This chain connects TRBV6-5 to TRBJ1-6; D is possibly TRBD1 (5 bases). The CDR3 length is 15 residues. Trimming shortened V by 3 bases and J by 10 bases, and 16 bases separated the two germline ends. CDR1 is MNHEY, CDR2 SVGAGI, per germline. The CDR3 DNA reads TGTGCCAGCAGTTATTGGGGCAGGGAGGGATCACCCCTCCACTTT. Its translation: CASSYWGREGSPLHF.

The gene calls are TRBV4-3 and TRBJ1-6; D is undetermined. From germline, CDR1 is LGHNA and CDR2 YSLEER. With 2 bases removed from V and 0 bases from J, the gap between germline ends came to 17 bases. The CDR3 length is 19 residues. The CDR3 bases are TGCGCCAGCAGCCAATTTTGGACTCCATCCAGCTCCTATAATTCACCCCTCCACTTT. It specifies CASSQFWTPSSSYNSPLHF.

The rearrangement links TRBV28 to TRBJ1-2; 8 bases map to TRBD1. CDR3 size: 16 residues. Unmatched junction bases numbered 10, after V lost 3 bases and J lost 4 bases. Germline V gives CDR1 MDHEN, CDR2 SYDVKM. CDR3 nucleotide sequence: TGTGCCAGCAGTTTTGAGACAGGGGATAGCGGCTATGGCTACACCTTC. Translation: CASSFETGDSGYGYTF.

This clone was counted a few times. The chain carries TRBV9 and TRBJ2-7; a possible D gene is TRBD1 (6 bases). This CDR3 contains 15 residues. Germline assignment: CDR1 SGDLS and CDR2 YYNGEE. V lost 4 bases and J lost 2, with 16 bases in between. The CDR3 nucleotides are TGTGCCAGCAGCCCCACGGGACACGAGACCTACGAGCAGTACTTC. Its protein is CASSPTGHETYEQYF.